This T cell receptor beta chain was retrieved from a study of blood T cell repertoires in COVID-19. In the study overall: Samples representing acute and convalescent COVID-19 were sourced from the United States, Italy and Spain. From T cells, B-cell-depleted T cells, or PBMCs came the material, which was cDNA or gDNA.

The ends lost 5 bases at V and 0 bases at J; junction bases unmatched: 2. Looked up from germline, CDR1 is SNHLY and CDR2 is FYNNEI. The CDR3 runs 14 residues. In the authors' workflow: Amplified reference gene primers provided the basis for estimating nucleated cell counts. Produced via immunoSEQ multiplex PCR; TCRdb's table is partial and in-frame only. V, J and clone size are those of that table, while D and trimming were read from the DNA. The data contain about 99,000 clones, about 90% of them seen just once; the ten biggest clones take up 6% to 6.5%. This TCR was recovered from a human donor in a cohort sampled during active COVID-19. The sequenced sample was peripheral blood. The chain combines TRBV2 with TRBJ1-1, with 8 positions matching TRBD1. For the CDR3, the DNA is TGTGCCAGCAGTACGGACAGGGTGAACACTGAAGCTTTCTTT. It is translated as CASSTDRVNTEAFF.